This record covers a single TCR beta chain. Germline CDR1 is SGHAT and CDR2 is FQNNGV. The CDR3 length is 14 residues. V shed 5 bases and J shed 0 bases, with 9 bases lying between them. The record originates from a study of T cell responses to AZD1222 COVID-19 vaccine. Here immunoSEQ multiplex PCR was the method, and the copy in TCRdb shows in-frame clones only, minus some. The data show roughly 190,000 clones, approximately 93% seen once. This receptor was identified in an adult in good health. Specimen: peripheral blood, collected on day 0 of AZD1222 vaccination. J is TRBJ2-3 and V is TRBV11-2; D call uncertain. CDR3 in amino acids: CASSLKDSTDTQYF. CDR3 bases: TGTGCCAGCAGCCTAAAGGACAGCACAGATACGCAGTATTTT.